Below are 15 T cell receptor beta chains sequenced from a single sample in a study of blood T cell repertoires in COVID-19. The assay was immunoSEQ multiplex PCR, and TCRdb's table has in-frame clones only and misses some. The table records approximately 100,000 clones, around 89% of them present only once. Sequencing was done on a sample of peripheral blood. These receptors were collected from a human donor with acute or convalescent COVID-19. The donor label of this sample is uncertain.

V gene TRBV5-5 combines with J gene TRBJ2-3; D not certain. The CDR3 runs to 18 residues. Germline CDR1 and CDR2: SGHKS and YYEKEE (reference sequence). V lost 0 bases to trimming and J lost 1 base, with 18 bases between them. The CDR3 protein is CASSLDVLGQGGTDTQYF. The CDR3 DNA reads as TGTGCCAGCAGCTTGGACGTCCTGGGCCAAGGCGGCACAGATACGCAGTATTTT.

V is TRBV18 and J is TRBJ2-1; 10 bases are a match to TRBD1. The V segment lost 3 bases and the J segment 9 bases; nucleotides outside the gene matches: 11. Per the germline V gene, CDR1 is KGHSH and CDR2 is LQKENI. The CDR3 covers 16 residues. The CDR3 region has the DNA TGTGCCAGCTCACCCAATCCACGGACAGGGGGAGGTGAGCAGTTCTTC. Translated: CASSPNPRTGGGEQFF.

The chain couples TRBV7-2 to TRBJ2-5; 8 nucleotides match TRBD2. Germline V CDR1 and CDR2: SGHTA, FQGNSA. V was pared by 4 bases and J by 4 bases, with 8 bases of the junction left unmatched. There are 15 residues in the CDR3. CDR3 loop: CASSSFRSGRETQYF. The CDR3 DNA reads as TGTGCCAGCAGCTCGTTTCGGAGCGGGAGAGAGACCCAGTACTTC. Full variable domain (missing parts from reference TRBV7-2 and TRBJ2-5): GAGVSQSPSNKVTEKGKDVELRCDPISGHTALYWYRQSLGQGLEFLIYFQGNSAPDKSGLPSDRFSAERTGGSVSTLTIQRTQQEDSAVYLCASSSFRSGRETQYFGPGTRLLVL.

V is TRBV14 and J is TRBJ1-2; no reliable D call. This CDR3 comprises 14 residues. V was clipped by 0 bases and J by 0 bases, with 5 bases between them. Germline V gene lookup returns CDR1 SGHDN and CDR2 FVKESK. DNA of the CDR3: TGTGCCAGCAGCCAAGATGCAGCTAACTATGGCTACACCTTC. This gives the protein CASSQDAANYGYTF.

To note about this clone: Additional DNA sequences in this sample encode the identical CDR3. CDR3 DNA sequence: TGCAGCGTTGGCCAGGGAAACTATGGCTACACCTTC. Amino acids: CSVGQGNYGYTF. The chain recombines TRBV29-1 with TRBJ1-2, with D perhaps matching TRBD1 (5 bases). CDR1 SQVTM and CDR2 ANQGSEA come from the germline V gene. The ends were cut back, 4 bases at V and 2 bases at J, with 8 bases in the middle. This CDR3 region has 12 residues.

V gene TRBV13 combines with J gene TRBJ1-2, with D perhaps TRBD1 (6 bases). The germline gives CDR1 PRHDT, CDR2 FYEKMQ (reference sequence). Trimming removed 5 bases from V and 8 bases from J, with 18 bases in between. This CDR3 is 14 amino acids long. This CDR3 reads CASSKSRGSWGYTF. The DNA for the CDR3 is TGTGCCAGCAGCAAATCGAGGGGGTCGTGGGGCTACACCTTC.

This chain links TRBV7-8 with TRBJ1-1; 7 nucleotides agree with TRBD1. This CDR3 spans 15 amino acids. Germline V gene lookup returns CDR1 SGHVS and CDR2 FQNEAQ. Trimming at V came to 5 bases and at J to 8 bases, leaving 14 bases not matched to a gene. This CDR3 is CASSRQGPGPTEAFF. The CDR3 DNA sequence: TGTGCCAGCAGCAGACAGGGCCCCGGACCGACCGAAGCTTTCTTT.

The chain recombines TRBV7-9 with TRBJ1-1; no firm D call. This CDR3 is 15 amino acids long. Germline V gene data show CDR1 as SEHNR and CDR2 as FQNEAQ (reference sequence). Trimming stripped 1 base from V and 1 base from J, with 10 bases between. The CDR3 region has the DNA TGTGCCAGCAGCTTAGTTTTAGCCGGGAACACTGAAGCTTTCTTT. This codes for CASSLVLAGNTEAFF.

J is TRBJ2-5 and V is TRBV28; 7 nucleotides line up with TRBD1. This CDR3 has 16 residues. After removal of 5 bases from V and 5 bases from J, the junction contained 14 bases not matched to a gene. Per the germline V gene, CDR1 is MDHEN and CDR2 is SYDVKM. The CDR3 spells CASSSPGQADGETQYF. DNA of the CDR3: TGTGCCAGCAGTAGCCCCGGACAGGCCGATGGGGAGACCCAGTACTTC.

This clone was detected only a few times. Germline is not matched at one junction end, which may reflect a read error. The chain employs TRBV18 and TRBJ2-1; D ambiguous. Germline V lookup: CDR1 KGHSH, CDR2 LQKENI. There are 12 residues in the CDR3. Written as DNA, the CDR3 is TGTGCCAGCTCATTCTCCGACAATGAGCAGTTCTTC. Translated: CASSFSDNEQFF.

This clone showed up just a few times. The chain recombines TRBV5-4 with TRBJ2-3; weak D call: TRBD2 (5 bases). Germline CDR1 SGHNT, CDR2 YYREEE (reference sequence). The length of the CDR3 is 15 residues. The V and J ends lost 6 bases and 4 bases respectively, with 18 bases between them. In nucleotides, the CDR3 is TGTGCCAGCAACGAGGGCCCTCTATTTCCAGATACGCAGTATTTT. This encodes CASNEGPLFPDTQYF.

The chain has TRBV14 and TRBJ1-2; TRBD1 is a possible D gene (6 bases). The length of the CDR3 is 13 residues. The V and J ends lost 4 bases and 6 bases respectively, with 12 bases between them. Germline CDR1 and CDR2: SGHDN and FVKESK. The DNA of the CDR3 is TGTGCCAGCAGCCCTACAGGGATGGATGGCTACACCTTC. Translated, it gives CASSPTGMDGYTF.

J is TRBJ1-5 and V is TRBV28, with D tentatively TRBD1 (6 bases). Trimming cost V 2 bases and J 3 bases, with 8 bases left between them. The CDR3 spans 14 residues. Germline V gene lookup returns CDR1 MDHEN and CDR2 SYDVKM. The CDR3 coding sequence is TGTGCCAGCAGTTTAGTGGGGGCCAATCAGCCCCAGCATTTT. It specifies CASSLVGANQPQHF.

V usage is TRBV3-1 (or the pseudogene TRBV3-2) and J usage is TRBJ2-1, with 7 bases matching TRBD2. Germline CDR1 and CDR2: LGHDT and YNNKEL (reference sequence). V shed 0 bases, J shed 6 bases, and the junction held 14 bases outside the gene matches. This CDR3 has 18 amino acids. The CDR3 loop is CASSQDRFEVAGVNEQFF. CDR3 nucleotide sequence: TGTGCCAGCAGCCAAGATCGTTTCGAGGTAGCGGGCGTCAATGAGCAGTTCTTC.

Comment on this clone: The junction departs from the called germline gene at one end, perhaps through a read error. The chain combines TRBV6-5 with TRBJ1-2, with D tentatively TRBD1 (6 bases). Germline V lookup: CDR1 MNHEY, CDR2 SVGAGI. The CDR3 covers 13 residues. In DNA form, the CDR3 reads TGTGCCAGCAGACTTTTGGGGGCCGATGGTATTTACTTC. Translated: CASRLLGADGIYF.